This T cell receptor beta chain was identified in a study of blood T cell repertoires in COVID-19. Background on the study: The United States, Italy and Spain provided the acute and convalescent COVID-19 samples. T cells, B-cell-depleted T cells, or PBMCs provided the cDNA or gDNA that served as material.

This CDR3 comprises 14 residues. Per germline, CDR1 SGHRS and CDR2 YFSETQ. J gave up 2 bases and V 2 bases, and 3 bases lay outside the gene matches. Per the study methods: Counts of nucleated cells, estimated from reference gene primer amplification, were obtained. The table came from immunoSEQ multiplex PCR; TCRdb's copy has only in-frame clones and leaves some out. V and J calls and clone size come straight from that table; D and trimming were deduced from the DNA. This sample carries more than 65,000 clones, 80% to 85% of them seen once, and the ten largest clones take 8% to 10%. This clonotype originated in a woman older than 75 with acute or convalescent COVID-19. The V gene is TRBV5-1, the J gene TRBJ1-2; 7 bases fit TRBD1. Sequencing was carried out using peripheral blood. CDR3 nucleotide sequence: TGCGCCAGCAGCTTCGACAGGGTCAACTATGGCTACACCTTC. Translated: CASSFDRVNYGYTF.